The 14 T cell receptor beta chains below were found in one sample sequenced in a study of post-analysis software for immune sequencing data. Study-wide points: Patients had higher frequencies than controls of about five TRBV segments, including TRBV5-6, TRBV5-1 and TRBV20-1.

These receptors have no identified antigens. Unique molecular identifiers had been added to the TCR beta cDNA libraries. Each CDR3 protein is one row after TCRdb ran MiXCR on the PCR reads. Of approximately 360,000 distinct CDR3 sequences listed, 30% to 45% are singletons. Material: blood. Every receptor here comes from a girl aged 5 to 17 with multiple sclerosis.

This clonotype turned up a few times. The chain recombines TRBV12-3 or TRBV12-4 with TRBJ1-2; 7 nucleotides match TRBD1. V dropped 5 bases and J dropped 2; count of bases not matched to a gene: 11. This CDR3 has 16 residues. DNA for the CDR3: TGTGCCAGCAGTAACAGCTCGACAGGGAAGAACTATGGCTACACCTTC. Its protein is CASSNSSTGKNYGYTF.

This chain connects TRBV2 to TRBJ1-5; D is uncertain. The V gene's germline CDR1 is SNHLY and CDR2 FYNNEI. The CDR3 totals 13 residues. V lost 6 bases and J lost 8, with 14 bases in between. CDR3 loop: CASSPEGEEPQHF. DNA of the CDR3: TGTGCCAGCAGCCCGGAGGGAGAGGAGCCCCAGCATTTT.

V and J are TRBV7-6 and TRBJ1-4; no clear D. Trimming took off 3 bases at V and 6 bases at J, with 5 bases between the two ends. Germline loops: CDR1 SGHVS, CDR2 FNYEAQ. The CDR3 spans 12 residues. CDR3 sequence: CASSFLYEKLFF. DNA of the CDR3: TGTGCCAGCAGCTTTTTATATGAAAAACTGTTTTTT.

This clonotype was seen a handful of times. This rearrangement joins TRBV10-2 to TRBJ1-2; D is ambiguous. V lost 0 bases, J lost 8 bases, and 19 bases lay in between. The germline V gene encodes CDR1 WSHSY and CDR2 SAAADI. The CDR3 runs to 16 residues. This chain's CDR3 is CASSESESSKGYGYTF. CDR3 sequence (DNA): TGCGCCAGCAGTGAGTCGGAGTCCTCCAAAGGGTACGGCTACACCTTC.

About this clonotype itself: The conserved phenylalanine or tryptophan normally closing the CDR3 is absent here, so this likely arose from a read error. This chain joins TRBV19 and TRBJ1-5, with a tentative D call TRBD1 (6 bases). CDR1 is LNHDA, CDR2 SQIVND, per germline (reference sequence). The CDR3 length is 15 residues. V shed 5 bases and J shed 4 bases, with 15 bases lying between them. For the CDR3, the DNA is TGTGCCAGTAGTCCTGGACAGTTCTTTAATCAGCCCCAGCATTCT. Its translation is CASSPGQFFNQPQHS.

The genes are TRBV28 and TRBJ2-1; D call uncertain. TRBJ2-7 explains the end of the DNA better; the J call may be wrong. The CDR3 runs to 12 residues. CDR1 is MDHEN, CDR2 SYDVKM, per germline. The CDR3 DNA reads as TGTGCCAGCAGGCGGTACTCCTACGAGCAGTACTTC. This encodes CASRRYSYEQYF.

The CDR3 nucleotides read TGCAGTGCAGAGGACAGGGAATTAAGCACAGATACGCAGTATTTT. Its translation: CSAEDRELSTDTQYF. The chain recombines TRBV20-1 with TRBJ2-3; 8 bases align to TRBD1. The CDR3 totals 15 residues. CDR1 and CDR2 (germline): DFQATT, SNEGSKA (reference sequence). V dropped 6 bases and J dropped 0; count of bases not matched to a gene: 8.

This clonotype appeared many times. This sequence joins TRBV9 and TRBJ1-2; 7 bases are a match to TRBD1. Trimming cost V 0 bases and J 7 bases; bases outside gene matches: 9. Per germline, CDR1 SGDLS and CDR2 YYNGEE. The CDR3 is 15 residues long. Written as DNA, the CDR3 is TGTGCCAGCAGCGTAGGGAGGGGGCGCGCCTTTGGCTACACCTTC. Translated, it gives CASSVGRGRAFGYTF.

Only a few counts were recorded for this clonotype. V is TRBV6-6 and J is TRBJ1-2; TRBD1 might be the D (6 bases). This CDR3 comprises 14 residues. Trimming removed 0 bases from V and 6 bases from J, with 11 bases in between. Germline values: CDR1 MNHNY, CDR2 SVGAGI (reference sequence). The CDR3 DNA is TGTGCCAGCAGTTACTCGGGGGGCCGGGATGGCTACACCTTC. Translated: CASSYSGGRDGYTF.

The sample holds a few counts of this clonotype. V usage is TRBV5-1 and J usage is TRBJ2-7; D is possibly TRBD1 (5 bases). Between the trimmed V and J ends, which lost 0 bases and 1 base, there was a span of 11 bases. The CDR3 has 15 residues. The germline gives CDR1 SGHRS, CDR2 YFSETQ. The CDR3 loop reads CASSLDQGGSYEQYF. The CDR3 nucleotides are TGCGCCAGCAGCTTGGATCAGGGTGGGTCCTACGAGCAGTACTTC.

CDR3 bases: TGTGCCAGCAGTTTAGGGACAGGTTACCACGAGCAGTACTTC. This codes for CASSLGTGYHEQYF. The chain couples TRBV28 to TRBJ2-5; 8 bases agree with TRBD1. The J call is in doubt because the DNA end fits TRBJ2-7 better. This CDR3 comprises 14 residues. CDR1 and CDR2 (germline): MDHEN, SYDVKM.

Comment on this clonotype: Germline is not matched at one junction end, which may reflect a read error. CDR3 nucleotide sequence: TGTGCCGGCAGCGGTGGACTAGCGGGCCGTAGGACAGATACGCAGTATTTT. Protein product: CAGSGGLAGRRTDTQYF. The chain has TRBV5-5 and TRBJ2-3, with 11 nucleotides matching TRBD2. CDR1 is SGHKS, CDR2 YYEKEE, per germline (reference sequence). This CDR3 comprises 17 residues. Drawing the rest from reference TRBV5-5 and TRBJ2-3, the complete variable domain is DAGVTQSPTHLIKTRGQQVTLRCSPISGHKSVSWYQQVLGQGPQFIFQYYEKEERGRGNFPDRFSARQFPNYSSELNVNALLLGDSALYLCAGSGGLAGRRTDTQYFGPGTRLTVL.

The chain uses TRBV29-1 and TRBJ2-5, with D unresolved. Germline CDR1 reads SQVTM; CDR2 reads ANQGSEA. V lost 3 bases, J lost 1 base, and 6 bases lay in between. This CDR3 has 12 amino acids. CDR3 sequence (DNA): TGCAGCGTTGAGGCAGCCCAAGAGACCCAGTACTTC. Translation gives CSVEAAQETQYF. The entire variable domain, with the rest obtained from reference TRBV29-1 and TRBJ2-5, is as follows: SAVISQKPSRDICQRGTSLTIQCQVDSQVTMMFWYRQQPGQSLTLIATANQGSEATYESGFVIDKFPISRPNLTFSTLTVSNMSPEDSSIYLCSVEAAQETQYFGPGTRLLVL.

V usage is TRBV29-1 and J usage is TRBJ1-1; 7 bases fit TRBD1. The CDR3 has 13 amino acids. J gave up 1 base and V 5 bases, and 4 bases lay outside the gene matches. Germline V gene lookup returns CDR1 SQVTM and CDR2 ANQGSEA. The CDR3: CSVSRTGNTEAFF. Written as DNA, the CDR3 is TGCAGCGTTTCCAGGACAGGGAACACTGAAGCTTTCTTT.